This TCR beta chain stems from a study of OX40 agonist ivuxolimab in advanced cancers. Study-level background: Ivuxolimab was an agonistic, fully human IgG2 monoclonal antibody directed against OX40 (CD134), a costimulatory receptor. Intravenous ivuxolimab was administered to patients every 2 weeks at six dose levels: 0.01, 0.1, 0.3, 1.5, 3 and 10 mg/kg. Among the approximately 50 dose-escalation patients, approximately 20 had hepatocellular carcinoma, some 15 melanoma, 9 renal cell carcinoma and 9 head and neck cancer. In the dose-escalation cohort, around four fifths of patients were male, and the mean age was roughly 60 years with a range of about 20 to 90. Patients were allowed to have had prior anti-PD-1, anti-PD-L1 or anti-CTLA-4 therapy, and around two fifths of the dose-escalation patients had been treated with checkpoint inhibitors. Partial responses occurred in three dose-escalation patients: two with cutaneous melanoma and one with hepatocellular carcinoma. The purpose of peripheral TCRbeta sequencing was to test whether ivuxolimab changed TCR sequence diversity and led to clonal T-cell expansion. The paper reports the monotherapy dose-escalation portion (N of about 50 patients) of the phase I ivuxolimab trial. General study outcomes and caveats: Clonal expansion of both CD4+ and CD8+ blood T cells was observed from baseline to week 6 at doses 0.1 to 3.0 mg/kg. On average, CD8+ T cells showed more expanded clones than CD4+ T cells after ivuxolimab. Low levels of normalized T-cell clonal expansion were also shown by some nonresponding patients. In the 0.1-3.0 mg/kg groups, partial responders were among the patients with the lowest normalized peripheral clonal expansion, particularly in CD8+ T cells. The antigen specificity of the peripheral T cells that underwent clonal expansion was not determined.

Genomic DNA was extracted from sorted cells for sequencing of the TCRbeta CDR3 region. The immunoSEQ Assay was used for sequencing of TCRbeta CDR3 regions. TCRdb holds this immuneACCESS table with in-frame rearrangements only. Some clones are missing; in checked studies, unresolved V genes explain under half, and the rest has no known cause. The sample table shows roughly 49,000 clones, and under 90% are seen once. The ten largest account for approximately 1.7% of the sample. The trial excluded patients who had a history of autoimmune disease or who were on systemic immunosuppression. Peripheral blood for TCR sequencing was collected from all dose cohorts at baseline, on cycle 4 day 1, and on cycle 7 day 1. Samples came from an open-label, multicenter, first-in-human phase I dose-escalation trial of ivuxolimab. The trial enrolled adults with locally advanced or metastatic head and neck squamous cell, hepatocellular, melanoma or renal cell carcinoma. Before TCR sequencing, CD4+ and CD8+ T cells were separately sorted from peripheral blood.

Regarding this clone: This receptor's antigen is unknown. Base qualities are missing; no much larger clone stands one base away.

V loses 6 bases at its end and J loses 7 bases; junction bases beyond the gene matches: 15. From cysteine to phenylalanine, the CDR3 is 16 amino acids long. The DNA shown is the 48-base CDR3, in frame from base 1. CDR1 and CDR2, looked up from the germline V gene, are MDHEN and SYDVKM. The chain is made from TRBV28 and TRBJ1-5; TRBD1 agrees with 7 junctional bases. The receptor's source is an adult with an advanced solid tumor such as melanoma, head and neck, liver or kidney cancer. The sample in question was CD4+ or CD8+ T cells sorted from blood, obtained in a trial of the OX40 agonist ivuxolimab. In nucleotides, the sequence is TGTGCCAGCAGCAGTGGACATAGACAGGGCCGCCAGCCCCAGCATTTT. Translated, it gives CASSSGHRQGRQPQHF.